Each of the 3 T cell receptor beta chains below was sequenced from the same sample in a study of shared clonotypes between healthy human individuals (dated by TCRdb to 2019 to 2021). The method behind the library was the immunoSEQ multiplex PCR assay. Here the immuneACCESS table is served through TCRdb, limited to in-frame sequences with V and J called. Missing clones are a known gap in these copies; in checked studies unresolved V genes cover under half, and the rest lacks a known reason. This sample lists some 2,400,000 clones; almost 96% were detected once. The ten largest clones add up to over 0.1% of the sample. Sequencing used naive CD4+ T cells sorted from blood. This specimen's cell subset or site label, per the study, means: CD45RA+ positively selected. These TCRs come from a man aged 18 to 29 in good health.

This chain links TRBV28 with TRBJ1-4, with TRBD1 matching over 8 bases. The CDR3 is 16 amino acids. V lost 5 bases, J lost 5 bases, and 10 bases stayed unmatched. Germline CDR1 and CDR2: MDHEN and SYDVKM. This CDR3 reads CASSPHSGTGNEKLFF. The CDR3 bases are TGTGCCAGCAGTCCACATTCCGGGACAGGAAATGAAAAACTGTTTTTT.

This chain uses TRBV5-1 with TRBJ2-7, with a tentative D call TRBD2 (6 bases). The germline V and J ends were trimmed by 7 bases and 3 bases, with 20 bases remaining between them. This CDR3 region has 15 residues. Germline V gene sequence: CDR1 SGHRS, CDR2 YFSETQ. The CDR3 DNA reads TGCGCCAGCTTCCCCGGGACTCCTGGAGACTACGAGCAGTACTTC. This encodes CASFPGTPGDYEQYF. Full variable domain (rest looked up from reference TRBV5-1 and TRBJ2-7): KAGVTQTPRYLIKTRGQQVTLSCSPISGHRSVSWYQQTPGQGLQFLFEYFSETQRNKGNFPGRFSGRQFSNSRSEMNVSTLELGDSALYLCASFPGTPGDYEQYFGPGTRLTVT.

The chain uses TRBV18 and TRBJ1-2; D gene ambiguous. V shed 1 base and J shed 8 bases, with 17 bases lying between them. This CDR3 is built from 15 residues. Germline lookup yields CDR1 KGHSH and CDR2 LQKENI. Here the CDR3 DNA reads TGTGCCAGCTCACCACAGGAGGGCTCCCTTGGAGGCTACACCTTC. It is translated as CASSPQEGSLGGYTF.